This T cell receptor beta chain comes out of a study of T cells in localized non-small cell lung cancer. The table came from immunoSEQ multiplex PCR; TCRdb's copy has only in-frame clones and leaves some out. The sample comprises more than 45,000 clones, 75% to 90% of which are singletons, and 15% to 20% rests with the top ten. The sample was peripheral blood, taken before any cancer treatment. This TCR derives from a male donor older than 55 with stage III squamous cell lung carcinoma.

The CDR3 DNA reads as TGTGCCAGCAGCCGGGACAGTGGATGGAATGAGCAGTTCTTC. Translating gives CASSRDSGWNEQFF. V usage is TRBV7-3 and J usage is TRBJ2-1; TRBD1 agrees at 7 bases. V shed 5 bases and J 7 bases; nucleotides not matched to a gene: 8. Per the germline V gene, CDR1 is SGHTA and CDR2 is FQGTGA. The length of the CDR3 is 14 residues.